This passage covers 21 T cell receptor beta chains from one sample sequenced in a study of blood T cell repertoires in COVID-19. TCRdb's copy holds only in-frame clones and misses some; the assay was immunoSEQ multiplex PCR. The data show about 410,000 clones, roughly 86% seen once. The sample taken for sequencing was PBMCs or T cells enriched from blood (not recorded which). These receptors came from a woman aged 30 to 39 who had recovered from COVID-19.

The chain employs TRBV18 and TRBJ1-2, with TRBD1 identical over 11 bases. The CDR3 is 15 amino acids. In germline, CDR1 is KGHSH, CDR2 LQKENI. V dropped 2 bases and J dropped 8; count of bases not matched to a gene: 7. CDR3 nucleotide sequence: TGTGCCAGCTCACCAGGACAGGGGGCTTTTTACGGCTACACCTTC. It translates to CASSPGQGAFYGYTF.

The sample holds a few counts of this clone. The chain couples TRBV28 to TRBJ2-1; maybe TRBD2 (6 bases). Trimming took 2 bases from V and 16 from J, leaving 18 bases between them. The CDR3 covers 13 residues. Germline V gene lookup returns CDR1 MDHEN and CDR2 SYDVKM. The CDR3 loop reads CASSLTVGGSPFF. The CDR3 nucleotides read TGTGCCAGCAGTTTAACCGTTGGAGGGAGTCCATTCTTC.

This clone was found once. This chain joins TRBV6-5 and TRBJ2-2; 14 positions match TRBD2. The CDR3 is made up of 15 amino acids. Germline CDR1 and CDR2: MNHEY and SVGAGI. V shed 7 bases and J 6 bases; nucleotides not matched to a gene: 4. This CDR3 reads CASTLTSGGAGELFF. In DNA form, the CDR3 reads TGTGCCAGCACTCTGACTAGCGGGGGGGCCGGGGAGCTGTTTTTT.

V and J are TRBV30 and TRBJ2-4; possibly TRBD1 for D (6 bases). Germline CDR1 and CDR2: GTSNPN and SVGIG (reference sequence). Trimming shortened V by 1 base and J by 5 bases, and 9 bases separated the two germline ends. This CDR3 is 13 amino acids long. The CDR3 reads CAWSEDSQNIQYF. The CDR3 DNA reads TGTGCCTGGAGTGAGGACAGTCAAAACATTCAGTACTTC.

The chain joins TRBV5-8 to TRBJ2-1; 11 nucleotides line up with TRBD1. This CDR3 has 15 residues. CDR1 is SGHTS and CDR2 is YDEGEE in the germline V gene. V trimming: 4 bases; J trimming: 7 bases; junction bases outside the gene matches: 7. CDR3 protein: CASSPRTGGINEQFF. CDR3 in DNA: TGTGCCAGCAGCCCCAGGACAGGGGGCATTAATGAGCAGTTCTTC.

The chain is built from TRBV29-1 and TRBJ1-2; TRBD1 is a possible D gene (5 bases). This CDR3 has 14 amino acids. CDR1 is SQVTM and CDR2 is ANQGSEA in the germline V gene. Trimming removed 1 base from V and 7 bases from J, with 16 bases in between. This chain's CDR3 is CSVEVPPGGTGYTF. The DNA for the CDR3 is TGCAGCGTTGAAGTCCCCCCGGGGGGGACTGGCTACACCTTC.

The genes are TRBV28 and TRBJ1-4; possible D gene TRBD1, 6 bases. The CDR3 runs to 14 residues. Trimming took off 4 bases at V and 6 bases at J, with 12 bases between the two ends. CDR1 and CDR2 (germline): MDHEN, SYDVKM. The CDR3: CASSSGVVDEKLFF. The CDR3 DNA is TGTGCCAGCAGTTCAGGGGTAGTCGATGAAAAACTGTTTTTT.

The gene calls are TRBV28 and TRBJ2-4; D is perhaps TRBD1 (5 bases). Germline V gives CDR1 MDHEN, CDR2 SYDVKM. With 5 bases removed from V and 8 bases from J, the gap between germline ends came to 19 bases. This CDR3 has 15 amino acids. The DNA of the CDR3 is TGTGCCAGCAGTCCCACGTTGGGGCGAAATGACATTCAGTACTTC. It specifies CASSPTLGRNDIQYF.

DNA for the CDR3: TGCGCCAGCAGCTTGGAGGCTAGCAGGGAGACCCAGTACTTC. Translated: CASSLEASRETQYF. The chain employs TRBV5-1 and TRBJ2-5; tentative D call: TRBD2 (5 bases). V was clipped by 0 bases and J by 5 bases, with 11 bases between them. The germline V gene encodes CDR1 SGHRS and CDR2 YFSETQ. The CDR3 covers 14 residues.

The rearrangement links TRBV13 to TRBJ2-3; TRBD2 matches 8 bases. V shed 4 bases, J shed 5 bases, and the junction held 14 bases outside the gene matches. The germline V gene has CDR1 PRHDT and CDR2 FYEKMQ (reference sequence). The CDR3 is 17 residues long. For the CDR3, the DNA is TGTGCCAGCAGCTCCTTCCTGACTAGCGCGGGGGAAGATACGCAGTATTTT. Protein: CASSSFLTSAGEDTQYF.

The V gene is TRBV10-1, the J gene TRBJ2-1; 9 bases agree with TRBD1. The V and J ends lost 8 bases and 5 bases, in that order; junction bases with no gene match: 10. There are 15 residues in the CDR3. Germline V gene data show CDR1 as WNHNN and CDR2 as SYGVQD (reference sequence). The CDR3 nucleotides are TGCGCCAGCTCACCAACAGGGACAGGGAACAATGAGCAGTTCTTC. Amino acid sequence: CASSPTGTGNNEQFF.

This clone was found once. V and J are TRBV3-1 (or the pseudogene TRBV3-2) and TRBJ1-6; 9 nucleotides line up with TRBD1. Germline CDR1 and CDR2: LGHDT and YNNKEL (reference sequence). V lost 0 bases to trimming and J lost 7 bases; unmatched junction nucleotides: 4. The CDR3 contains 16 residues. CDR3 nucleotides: TGTGCCAGCAGCCAAGAGACAGGGGGTAGAAATTCACCCCTCCACTTT. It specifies CASSQETGGRNSPLHF.

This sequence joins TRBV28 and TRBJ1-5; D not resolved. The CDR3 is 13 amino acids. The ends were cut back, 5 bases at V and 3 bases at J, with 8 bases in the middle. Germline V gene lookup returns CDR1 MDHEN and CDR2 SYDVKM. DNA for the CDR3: TGTGCCAGCAGTCGAGGGATCAATCAGCCCCAGCATTTT. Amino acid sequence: CASSRGINQPQHF.

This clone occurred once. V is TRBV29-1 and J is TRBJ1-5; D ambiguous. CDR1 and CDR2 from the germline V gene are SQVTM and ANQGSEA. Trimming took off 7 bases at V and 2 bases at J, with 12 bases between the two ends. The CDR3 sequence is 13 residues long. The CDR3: CSASGGGNQPQHF. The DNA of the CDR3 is TGCAGCGCCTCGGGAGGCGGCAATCAGCCCCAGCATTTT.

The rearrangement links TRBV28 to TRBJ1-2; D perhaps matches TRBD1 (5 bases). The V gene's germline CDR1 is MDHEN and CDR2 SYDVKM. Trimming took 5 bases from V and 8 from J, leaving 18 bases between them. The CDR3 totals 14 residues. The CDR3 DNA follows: TGTGCCAGCAGTCCGATGGACATTCGAATAGGCTACACCTTC. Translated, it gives CASSPMDIRIGYTF.

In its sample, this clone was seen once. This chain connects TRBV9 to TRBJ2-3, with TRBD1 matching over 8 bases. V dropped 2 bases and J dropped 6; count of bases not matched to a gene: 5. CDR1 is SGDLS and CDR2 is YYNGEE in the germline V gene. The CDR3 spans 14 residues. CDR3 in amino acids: CASSVPTGVDTQYF. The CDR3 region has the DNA TGTGCCAGCAGCGTGCCGACAGGGGTGGATACGCAGTATTTT.

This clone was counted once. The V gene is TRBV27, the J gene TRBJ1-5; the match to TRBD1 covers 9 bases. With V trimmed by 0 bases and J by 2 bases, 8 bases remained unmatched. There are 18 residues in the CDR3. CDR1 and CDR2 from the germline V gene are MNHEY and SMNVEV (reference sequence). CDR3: CASSLSVTGGRGNQPQHF. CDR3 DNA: TGTGCCAGCAGTTTATCCGTGACAGGGGGAAGAGGCAATCAGCCCCAGCATTTT.

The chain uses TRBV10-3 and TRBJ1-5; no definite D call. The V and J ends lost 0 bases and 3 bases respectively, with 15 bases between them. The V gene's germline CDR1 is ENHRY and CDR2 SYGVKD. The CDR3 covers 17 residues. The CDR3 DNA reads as TGTGCCATCAGTGAGTCGGAGATATTGAGGGCCAATCAGCCCCAGCATTTT. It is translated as CAISESEILRANQPQHF.

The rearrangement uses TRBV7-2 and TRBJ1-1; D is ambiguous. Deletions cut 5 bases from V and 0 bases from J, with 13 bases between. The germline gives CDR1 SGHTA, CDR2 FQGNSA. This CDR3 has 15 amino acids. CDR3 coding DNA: TGTGCCAGCAGCCCCTTCGGGAGGTTGAACACTGAAGCTTTCTTT. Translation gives CASSPFGRLNTEAFF.

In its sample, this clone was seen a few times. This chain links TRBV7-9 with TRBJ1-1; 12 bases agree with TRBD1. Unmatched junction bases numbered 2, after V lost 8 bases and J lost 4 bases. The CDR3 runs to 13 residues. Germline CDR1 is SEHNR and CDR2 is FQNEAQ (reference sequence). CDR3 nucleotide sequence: TGTGCCAGCCCGGGACAGGGGGCCACTGAAGCTTTCTTT. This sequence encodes CASPGQGATEAFF.

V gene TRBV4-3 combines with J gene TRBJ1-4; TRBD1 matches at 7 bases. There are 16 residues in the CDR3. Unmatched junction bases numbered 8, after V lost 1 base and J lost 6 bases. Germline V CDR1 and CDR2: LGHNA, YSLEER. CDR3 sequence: CASSQGAQGTHEKLFF. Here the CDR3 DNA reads TGCGCCAGCAGCCAAGGCGCACAGGGGACGCATGAAAAACTGTTTTTT.